These 5 T cell receptor beta chains share one sample of origin, sequenced in a study of T cell repertoires in cytomegalovirus infection. One entry per CDR3 protein results from TCRdb running MiXCR on the reads. The repertoire includes over 300,000 distinct CDR3 sequences, over 7.5% of them detected once, and roughly 4.5% sits in the top ten. Sequencing was performed on PBMCs. The source of these receptors is a human donor in good health (CMV status not recorded). Some clones in this sample may be carry-over from other donors' samples.

This clonotype was picked up a small number of times. This chain links TRBV18 with TRBJ2-5; TRBD1 matches 9 bases. The CDR3 is 16 residues long. Germline V gene lookup returns CDR1 KGHSH and CDR2 LQKENI. J was trimmed by 2 bases and V by 6 bases; bases with no gene match: 10. CDR3 DNA: TGTGCCAGCTCGCCGTCCCCGGGACAGGGACAAGAGACCCAGTACTTC. Its translation: CASSPSPGQGQETQYF.

This clonotype came up once. The chain has TRBV28 and TRBJ1-5, with unresolved D. CDR3 size: 14 residues. Germline V CDR1 and CDR2: MDHEN, SYDVKM. V lost 8 bases and J 0 bases, leaving 11 bases between the germline ends. The CDR3 here is CASLTPGSNQPQHF. The CDR3, as DNA: TGTGCCAGCCTTACACCAGGTAGCAATCAGCCCCAGCATTTT.

There are many counts of this clonotype. The rearrangement uses TRBV7-3 and TRBJ2-3; TRBD2 aligns across 8 bases. J gave up 4 bases and V 1 base, and 7 bases lay outside the gene matches. The CDR3 totals 16 residues. Germline V gives CDR1 SGHTA, CDR2 FQGTGA. The CDR3 nucleotides read TGTGCCAGCAGCTTAATGCCGGCTAGCGGGCCAGATACGCAGTATTTT. Residues: CASSLMPASGPDTQYF.

This clonotype was picked up many times. The genes are TRBV25-1 and TRBJ1-5; D not certain. V shed 4 bases and J shed 2 bases, with 3 bases lying between them. The length of the CDR3 is 12 residues. Germline CDR1 reads MGHDK; CDR2 reads SYGVNS. The CDR3 sequence: CASSVGNQPQHF. CDR3 bases: TGTGCCAGCAGTGTAGGCAATCAGCCCCAGCATTTT. Using reference TRBV25-1 and TRBJ1-5 for the parts outside the CDR3, the full variable domain is EADIYQTPRYLVIGTGKKITLECSQTMGHDKMYWYQQDPGMELHLIHYSYGVNSTEKGDLSSESTVSRIRTEHFPLTLESARPSHTSQYLCASSVGNQPQHFGDGTRLSIL.

This clonotype was picked up many times. The V call is TRBV28, the J call TRBJ1-2, with TRBD1 as a possible D gene (5 bases). CDR1 and CDR2 from the germline V gene are MDHEN and SYDVKM. V gave up 7 bases and J gave up 8 bases, with 17 bases separating them. This CDR3 contains 13 residues. The CDR3 protein is CASTPGTAWGYTF. In nucleotides, the CDR3 is TGTGCCAGCACCCCCGGGACGGCCTGGGGCTACACCTTC.